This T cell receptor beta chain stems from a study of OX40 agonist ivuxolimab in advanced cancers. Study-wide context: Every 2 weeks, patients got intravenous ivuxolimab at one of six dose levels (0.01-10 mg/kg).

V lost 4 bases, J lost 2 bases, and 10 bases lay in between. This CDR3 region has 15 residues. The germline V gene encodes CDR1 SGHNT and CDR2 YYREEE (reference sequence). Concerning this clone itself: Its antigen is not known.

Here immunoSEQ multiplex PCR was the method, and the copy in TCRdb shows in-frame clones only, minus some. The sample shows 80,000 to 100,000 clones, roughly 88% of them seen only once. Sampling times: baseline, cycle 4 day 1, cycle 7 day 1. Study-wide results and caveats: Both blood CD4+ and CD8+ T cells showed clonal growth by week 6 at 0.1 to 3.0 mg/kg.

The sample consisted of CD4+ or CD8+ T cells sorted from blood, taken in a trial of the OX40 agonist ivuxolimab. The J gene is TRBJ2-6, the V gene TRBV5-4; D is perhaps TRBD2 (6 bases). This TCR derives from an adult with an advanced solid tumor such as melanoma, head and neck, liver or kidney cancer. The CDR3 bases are TGTGCCAGCAGCCTGGAGGGAACTGGGGCCAACGTCCTGACTTTC. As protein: CASSLEGTGANVLTF. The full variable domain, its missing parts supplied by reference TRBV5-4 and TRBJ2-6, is ETGVTQSPTHLIKTRGQQVTLRCSSQSGHNTVSWYQQALGQGPQFIFQYYREEENGRGNFPPRFSGLQFPNYSSELNVNALELDDSALYLCASSLEGTGANVLTFGAGSRLTVL.